This T cell receptor (beta chain) came from a study of shared clonotypes between healthy human individuals. Study findings and constraints: Generation probabilities were higher for clonotypes shared across all four sorted-subset donors than for unshared ones.

Concerning this clone: Its antigen is currently unknown.

Germline CDR1 is SGHNT and CDR2 is YYREEE (reference sequence). V shed 5 bases, J shed 4 bases, and the junction held 8 bases outside the gene matches. The CDR3 covers 14 residues. The data were produced by immunoSEQ multiplex PCR, yet TCRdb's version contains in-frame clones alone and is incomplete. This table has 2 million to 3 million clones, over 85% appearing once. The sample taken for sequencing was naive CD4+ T cells from PBMCs. Subset: CD45RA+ positively selected. This chain joins TRBV5-4 and TRBJ1-1; 7 nucleotides line up with TRBD1. The sequence was collected from a man between 18 and 35 years old in good health. Some clones in this sample may be carry-over from other donors' samples. The CDR3 region is CASSFTGVPTEAFF. The DNA of the CDR3 is TGTGCCAGCAGTTTTACAGGGGTTCCCACTGAAGCTTTCTTT.